This T cell receptor (beta chain) was recorded in a study of graft-versus-host responses after intestinal transplantation. About the research overall: Following induction with anti-thymocyte globulin, all recipients were given tacrolimus and steroids for three to four years.

Study results and caveats: The authors found GvH clones in recipient marrow, some appearing first in ileum or blood.

Libraries were prepared by immunoSEQ multiplex PCR; TCRdb keeps only in-frame clonotypes and omits some of them. In the table there are 90,000 to 120,000 clones, about nine tenths of which are singletons. This clone was observed once. Its target is unknown. The clonotype comes from a human donor who was the organ donor for an intestinal transplant. The source material was unstimulated CD4+ T cells sorted from spleen or lymph node cells, sampled before transplant.

This chain's CDR3 is CAISGEGSYGYTF. The DNA for the CDR3 is TGTGCCATCAGTGGCGAGGGATCCTATGGCTACACCTTC. The rearrangement joins TRBV10-3 to TRBJ1-2; no reliable D call. V lost 4 bases to trimming and J lost 4 bases, with 10 bases between them. Germline values: CDR1 ENHRY, CDR2 SYGVKD. The CDR3 runs 13 residues.